This T cell receptor (beta chain) derives from a study of cytomegalovirus exposure and HLA in healthy donors. For this clone: Antigen unknown.

This CDR3 region has 17 residues. Trimming removed 0 bases from V and 3 bases from J, with 15 bases in between. Looked up from germline, CDR1 is MGHRA and CDR2 is YSYEKL. TCRdb's table, derived via immunoSEQ multiplex PCR, lists solely in-frame clones and lacks some. The table has around 58,000 clones, 85% to 90% seen once; the top ten hold over 1.5%. Findings and limits, study-wide: The listing of 160 or so TCR beta chains classed them as cytomegalovirus-associated.

This rearrangement joins TRBV4-1 to TRBJ1-3; a weak D match, TRBD1 (5 bases). The sample taken for sequencing was PBMCs. The receptor comes from a young woman in good health and CMV-seronegative. In nucleotides, the CDR3 is TGCGCCAGCAGCCAAGATTCCCGGGCGGGACTTGGAAACACCATATATTTT. Protein sequence: CASSQDSRAGLGNTIYF.